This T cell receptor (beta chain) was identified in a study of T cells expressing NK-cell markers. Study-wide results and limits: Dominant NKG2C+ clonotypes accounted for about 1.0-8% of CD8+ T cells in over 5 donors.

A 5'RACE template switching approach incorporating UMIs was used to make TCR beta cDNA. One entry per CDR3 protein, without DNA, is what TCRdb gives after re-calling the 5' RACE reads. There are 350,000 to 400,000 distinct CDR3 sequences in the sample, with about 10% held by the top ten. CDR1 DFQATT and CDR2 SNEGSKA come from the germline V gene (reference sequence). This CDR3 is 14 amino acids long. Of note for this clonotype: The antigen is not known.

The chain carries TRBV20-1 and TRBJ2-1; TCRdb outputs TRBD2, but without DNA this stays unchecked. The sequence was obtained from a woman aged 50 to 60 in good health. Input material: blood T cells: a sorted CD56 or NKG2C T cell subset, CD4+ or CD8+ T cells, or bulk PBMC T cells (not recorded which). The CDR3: CSASLASGYNEQFF.